This TCR beta chain was identified in a study of T cell responses to AZD1222 COVID-19 vaccine. Study-wide points: Reports indicate that nearly half of spike-specific TCRs are directed at unmutated variant regions. Spike-specific TCR depth and breadth grew after two AZD1222 doses. Only after the peak T cell response were repertoires sampled.

Assay: immunoSEQ multiplex PCR; the TCRdb copy retains only in-frame clones and omits some. Of approximately 150,000 clones listed, under 95% are singletons. This clone was counted once. The antigen is unknown. The source material was peripheral blood, sampled 28 days after the second AZD1222 dose. The clonotype was recovered from an adult who received the AZD1222 COVID-19 vaccine.

The CDR3 loop reads CASSLDVGRSNQPQHF. In DNA form, the CDR3 reads TGTGCCAGCAGCTTAGATGTAGGACGGAGCAATCAGCCCCAGCATTTT. The genes are TRBV7-2 and TRBJ1-5; D is unresolved. Trimming took 1 base from V and 1 from J, leaving 11 bases between them. CDR1 SGHTA and CDR2 FQGNSA come from the germline V gene. CDR3 length equals 16 residues.